Here is one T cell receptor beta chain with its context. Data came from immunoSEQ multiplex PCR; TCRdb stores just in-frame clones and leaves some out. The repertoire holds approximately 120,000 clones, with more than 75% as singletons. The data belong to a study of control samples from healthy donors and cancer patients. CDR1 is LGHNT and CDR2 is FRNRAP in the germline V gene. The CDR3 runs 16 residues. The V segment lost 9 bases and the J segment 0 bases; nucleotides outside the gene matches: 10. Source material: blood. The genes are TRBV12-5 and TRBJ2-2; the match to TRBD1 covers 7 bases. This sequence was found in a man aged 40-49 years in good health. The CDR3 nucleotides are TGTGCTAGCCAAAACCGGGGACAGTCGAACACCGGGGAGCTGTTTTTT. This codes for CASQNRGQSNTGELFF.